Listed below are T cell receptor beta chains from one sample, sequenced in a study of CD8 T cells in ankylosing spondylitis. MiXCR was run by TCRdb on the 5' RACE reads, yielding one entry per CDR3 protein. The sample lists 50,000 to 65,000 distinct CDR3 sequences, 6% to 7.5% occurring once. Sequenced: blood, either unsorted or a sorted T cell fraction (not recorded which). The origin of the receptors is a female donor with ankylosing spondylitis or in good health (not recorded which). Both conserved end residues are part of each CDR3. The D gene is left open where the match is weak. Only part of the rows carry a size: once, few, many, or a class if the clone is expanded.

many	TRBV5-1	TRBJ1-1	.	TGCGCCAGCAGCAACGACGCTTATGACACTGAAGCTTTCTTT	CASSNDAYDTEAFF
many	TRBV7-2	TRBJ2-3	TRBD2	TGTGCCAGCAGCTTTGGACTAGCAACAGATACGCAGTATTTT	CASSFGLATDTQYF
many	TRBV6-1	TRBJ2-6	.	TGTGCCAGCAGTGAACATGGCCTGGCTGGGGCCAACGTCCTGACTTTC	CASSEHGLAGANVLTF
many	TRBV27	TRBJ2-3	TRBD2	TGTGCCAGCAGCCCAGAGCCCCTAGCGGGGGGGGAAGATACGCAGTATTTT	CASSPEPLAGGEDTQYF
many	TRBV20-1	TRBJ1-6	TRBD1	TGCAGTGTCTCGACAGGGGCCGCCTATTCACCCCTCCACTTT	CSVSTGAAYSPLHF
many	TRBV5-1	TRBJ2-1	TRBD1	TGCGCCAGCAGCCGGGGACAGGGGGGATACAATGAGCAGTTCTTC	CASSRGQGGYNEQFF
many	TRBV20-1	TRBJ2-7	TRBD1	TGCAGTGCTAGGAGGGACAGGGTCTACGAGCAGTACTTC	CSARRDRVYEQYF
few	TRBV7-9	TRBJ2-3	TRBD2	TGTGCCAGCAGTTTCACTAGCGGGGGCCCCCAGGGGCAGTATTTT	CASSFTSGGPQGQYF
many	TRBV7-8	TRBJ1-2	.	TGTGCCAGCAGCTTAGGGACAGAGTATGGCTACACCTTC	CASSLGTEYGYTF
many	TRBV5-1	TRBJ2-2	.	TGCGCCAGCACTTCCAACCAGGACACCGGGGAGCTGTTTTTT	CASTSNQDTGELFF
many	TRBV12-3/TRBV12-4	TRBJ1-5	.	TGTGCCAGCAGTCCCGACAGGCCCAATCAGCCCCAGCATTTT	CASSPDRPNQPQHF
many	TRBV3-1	TRBJ1-6	TRBD1	TGTGCCAGCAGCCGGGGACAGACCTCTAATTCACCCCTCCACTTT	CASSRGQTSNSPLHF
many	TRBV20-1	TRBJ2-3	TRBD2	TGCTGTGCCCCCCGGCCTAGCGGGGGGAGCCGCGGAGATACGCAGTATTTT	CCAPRPSGGSRGDTQYF
many	TRBV5-1	TRBJ1-1	.	TGCGCCAGCAGCATTGAAGCTTTCTTT	CASSIEAFF
.	TRBV28	TRBJ2-5	.	TGTGCCAGCAGTGACGACAGGCAAGAGACCCAGTACTTC	CASSDDRQETQYF
many	TRBV20-1	TRBJ1-5	.	TGCAGTGCTAGGACAGATAATCAGCCCCAGCATTTT	CSARTDNQPQHF
.	TRBV23-1	TRBJ2-1	.	TGCGCCAGCAGTCAATCCGTGGCTCTCCTTGCTTGGACAGATGAGCAGTTCTTC	CASSQSVALLAWTDEQFF
.	TRBV7-2	TRBJ1-4	TRBD1	TGTGCCAGCAGGGAACAGGGGGCGGCTGAAAAACTGTTTTTT	CASREQGAAEKLFF
many	TRBV7-6	TRBJ2-3	.	TGTGCCAGCAGCTTAGCTGGGGGTGAGGGACTTACAGATACGCAGTATTTT	CASSLAGGEGLTDTQYF
many	TRBV5-1	TRBJ1-1	.	TGCGCCAGCAGCTTGGCTGCCCAGGGAGGCACTGAAGCTTTCTTT	CASSLAAQGGTEAFF
many	TRBV20-1	TRBJ1-4	TRBD1	TGCAGTGCTCACCTGACAGGGGTCCCTGGACCAACTAATGAAAAACTGTTTTTT	CSAHLTGVPGPTNEKLFF
few	TRBV20-1	TRBJ1-1	.	TGCAGTGCTAGAGATCCTTTAACAGGGTACACTGAAGCTTTCTTT	CSARDPLTGYTEAFF
.	TRBV30	TRBJ2-3	.	TGTGCCTGGAGAGACACAGGGTTACGTACAGATACGCAGTATTTT	CAWRDTGLRTDTQYF
many	TRBV3-1	TRBJ1-1	.	TGTGCCAGCAGCCGGGAGGCTATGAACACTGAAGCTTTCTTT	CASSREAMNTEAFF
.	TRBV5-1	TRBJ1-1	.	TGCGCCAGCAGCGGGGACACTCTTGACACTGAAGCTTTCTTT	CASSGDTLDTEAFF
many	TRBV5-1	TRBJ2-3	TRBD2	TGCGCCAGCAGCCCTAGACTAGCGGGGGGCCTAGATACGCAGTATTTT	CASSPRLAGGLDTQYF
many	TRBV7-3	TRBJ1-6	.	TGTGCCAGCAGCTTAGGCAGTGGTTCACCCCTCCACTTT	CASSLGSGSPLHF
few	TRBV4-2	TRBJ1-6	.	TGTGCCAGCAGCCAAGTTGTTTCTCTACATTCACCCCTCCACTTT	CASSQVVSLHSPLHF
many	TRBV12-3/TRBV12-4	TRBJ1-1	.	TGTGCCAGCAGTTTGTACCGGCGGTTT	CASSLYRRF
.	TRBV6-1	TRBJ1-4	.	TGTGCCAGCAGCCGCCACGTCTTGCGGAGGATAGAAAAACTGTTTTTT	CASSRHVLRRIEKLFF
many	TRBV7-2	TRBJ2-5	.	TGTGCCAGCAGCTTAGATGGAGGGACCCAGTACTTC	CASSLDGGTQYF
many	TRBV24-1	TRBJ2-5	TRBD1	TGTGCCACCAGTGACCCCGGGACAGGGGGACAAGAGACCCAGTACTTC	CATSDPGTGGQETQYF
few	TRBV10-1	TRBJ2-1	TRBD1	TGCGCCAGCAGTGAAGGGACAGGGGGCTACAATGAGCAGTTCTTC	CASSEGTGGYNEQFF
.	TRBV7-2	TRBJ2-5	.	TGTGCCAGCAGCTTATCAGGCGCCAGCGGGCAAGAGACCCAGTACTTC	CASSLSGASGQETQYF
many	TRBV28	TRBJ2-1	.	TGTGCCAGCAGTCACCTCCGTGGAGGGGACTGGGGGTCGTACAATGAGCAGTTCTTC	CASSHLRGGDWGSYNEQFF
many	TRBV5-1	TRBJ2-2	.	TGCGCCAGCAGCTTGAGGGCGGGAAACACCGGGGAGCTGTTTTTT	CASSLRAGNTGELFF
many	TRBV7-6	TRBJ2-7	TRBD2	TGTGCCAGCAGCTTAGCGGCGTCTCTAGCGGGGACCTACGAGCAGTACTTC	CASSLAASLAGTYEQYF
many	TRBV20-1	TRBJ1-2	TRBD1	TGCAGTGCTAGAGTGGTACAGGGGGCTCTCTATGGCTACACCTTC	CSARVVQGALYGYTF
.	TRBV6-5	TRBJ2-7	TRBD2	TGTGCCAGCAGTTACGGACTAGCGGCGTCCCACGAGCAGTACTTC	CASSYGLAASHEQYF
many	TRBV5-1	TRBJ1-1	.	TGCGCCAGCAGCTTGGAGTGGGCGACTGAAGCTTTCTTT	CASSLEWATEAFF
many	TRBV5-5	TRBJ1-5	.	TGTGCCAGCAGCTTAGTCATCGCGGAGAAGGGGCCCCAGCATTTT	CASSLVIAEKGPQHF
many	TRBV5-1	TRBJ2-3	.	TGCGCCAGCAGCTTGGGTCGATCTAGCACAGATACGCAGTATTTT	CASSLGRSSTDTQYF
many	TRBV18	TRBJ1-1	.	TGTGCCAGCTCACCACGGGCCAACACTGAAGCTTTCTTT	CASSPRANTEAFF
many	TRBV12-3/TRBV12-4	TRBJ2-2	.	TGTGCCAGCAGTCTTCGGGGGCGCACCGGGGAGCTGTTTTTT	CASSLRGRTGELFF
few	TRBV7-2	TRBJ2-2	TRBD1	TGTGCCAGCAGCTTACAGGGGGAAGCCGGGGAGCTGTTTTTT	CASSLQGEAGELFF
many	TRBV2	TRBJ2-3	.	TGTGCCACGGGGGCCGGTCCCCAGGTAACAGATACGCAGTATTTT	CATGAGPQVTDTQYF
many	TRBV20-1	TRBJ1-1	TRBD1	TGCAGTGCTCCGAAACAGGGGGCTACGACTGAAGCTTTCTTT	CSAPKQGATTEAFF
many	TRBV6-6	TRBJ2-1	.	TGTGCCAGCAATTCAGGGTACAATGAGCAGTTCTTC	CASNSGYNEQFF
.	TRBV7-8	TRBJ2-1	.	TGTGCCAGCAGCTCCTCTTCCCGCGAGCAGTTCTTC	CASSSSSREQFF
many	TRBV19	TRBJ1-6	.	TGTGCCAGTTCGCCGGGACCCACCCATTCACCCCTCCACTTT	CASSPGPTHSPLHF
few	TRBV30	TRBJ2-1	TRBD2	TGTGCCTGGCACCTAGCGGGGTTGAGCTCCTACAATGAGCAGTTCTTC	CAWHLAGLSSYNEQFF
many	TRBV12-5	TRBJ2-3	TRBD2	TGTGCTAGTGGGGCTAGCGGGGTCGATACGCAGTATTTT	CASGASGVDTQYF